This T cell receptor beta chain is drawn from a study of CXCR3-negative and CXCR3-positive naive CD8 T cells. Study findings and constraints: Between one naive subset and the other, surface CD5 was comparable, and TCR strength was inferred from TRB CDR3 properties. TRBV-TRBJ usage matched between naive CXCR3-negative and CXCR3-positive cells but not between memory cells. Diversity was high in both naive subsets and much lower in memory cells.

Worth noting for this clonotype: Antigen specificity is unknown.

There are 15 residues in the CDR3. Germline CDR1 and CDR2: SNHLY and FYNNEI. The TRB libraries of cDNA were built by UMI-labeled 5' RACE. TCRdb reprocessed the 5' RACE reads, with one entry per CDR3 protein and no DNA. Its table records some 130,000 distinct CDR3 sequences. Triplicate sorts of 300,000 cells per CD8+ subset. This receptor was obtained from a human donor in good health. Some clones in this sample may be carry-over from other donors' samples. The specimen was naive CXCR3- CD8+ T cells from blood. Subset in this sample: CD45RO-CCR7+CD27+CD95- naive CD8+ T cells lacking CXCR3 (TNR3-). The chain has TRBV2 and TRBJ2-1; lacking DNA, the TRBD2 call made by TCRdb goes unchecked. CDR3 residues: CASSVRLASYNEQFF.